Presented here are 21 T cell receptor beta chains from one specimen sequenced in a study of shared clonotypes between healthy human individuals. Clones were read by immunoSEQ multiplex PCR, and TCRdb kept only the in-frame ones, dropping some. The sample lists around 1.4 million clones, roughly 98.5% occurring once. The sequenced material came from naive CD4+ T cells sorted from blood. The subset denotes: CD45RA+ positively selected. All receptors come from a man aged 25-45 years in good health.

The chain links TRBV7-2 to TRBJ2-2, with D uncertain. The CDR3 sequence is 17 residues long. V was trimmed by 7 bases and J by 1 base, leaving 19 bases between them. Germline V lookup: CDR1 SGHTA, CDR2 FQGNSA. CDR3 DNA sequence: TGTGCCAGCAACAATATTCCCATCGTGGTGAACACCGGGGAGCTGTTTTTT. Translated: CASNNIPIVVNTGELFF.

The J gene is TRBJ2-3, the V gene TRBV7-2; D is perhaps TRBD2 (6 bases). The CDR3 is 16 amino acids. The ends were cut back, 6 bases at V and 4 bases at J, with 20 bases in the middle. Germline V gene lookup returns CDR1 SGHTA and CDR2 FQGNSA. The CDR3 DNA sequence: TGTGCCAGCAGTCGGGGGAATCGGATCGGAGCAGATACGCAGTATTTT. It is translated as CASSRGNRIGADTQYF.

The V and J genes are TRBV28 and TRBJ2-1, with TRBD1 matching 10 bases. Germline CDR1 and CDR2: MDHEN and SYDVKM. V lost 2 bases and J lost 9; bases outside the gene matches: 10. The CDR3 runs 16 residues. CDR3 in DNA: TGTGCCAGCAGTTTAACCGGGACAGGGGTGAGGTCTGAGCAGTTCTTC. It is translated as CASSLTGTGVRSEQFF.

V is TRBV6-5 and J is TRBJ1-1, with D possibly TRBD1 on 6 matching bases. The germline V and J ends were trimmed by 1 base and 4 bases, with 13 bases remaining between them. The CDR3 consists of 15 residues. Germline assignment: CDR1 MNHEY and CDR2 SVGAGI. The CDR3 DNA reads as TGTGCCAGCAGTTACTACAGGGTCCGCGGCACTGAAGCTTTCTTT. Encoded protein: CASSYYRVRGTEAFF.

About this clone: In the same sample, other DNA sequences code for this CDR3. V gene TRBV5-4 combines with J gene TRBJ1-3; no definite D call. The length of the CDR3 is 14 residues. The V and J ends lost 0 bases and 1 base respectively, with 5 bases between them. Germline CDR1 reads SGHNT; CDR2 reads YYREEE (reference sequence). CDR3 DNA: TGTGCCAGCAGCTTGGGAGGTTCTGGAAACACCATATATTTT. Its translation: CASSLGGSGNTIYF.

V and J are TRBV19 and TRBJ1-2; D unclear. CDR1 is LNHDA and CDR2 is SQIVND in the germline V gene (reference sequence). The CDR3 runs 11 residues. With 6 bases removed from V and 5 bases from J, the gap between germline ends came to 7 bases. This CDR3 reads CASRQKYGYTF. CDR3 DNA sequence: TGTGCCAGTAGGCAGAAATATGGCTACACCTTC.

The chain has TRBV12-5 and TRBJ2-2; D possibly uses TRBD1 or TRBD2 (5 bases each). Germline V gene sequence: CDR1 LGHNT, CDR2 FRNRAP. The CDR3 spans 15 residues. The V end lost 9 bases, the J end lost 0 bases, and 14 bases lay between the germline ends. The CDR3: CASNRDGPNTGELFF. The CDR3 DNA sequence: TGTGCTAGCAATAGGGACGGTCCGAACACCGGGGAGCTGTTTTTT.

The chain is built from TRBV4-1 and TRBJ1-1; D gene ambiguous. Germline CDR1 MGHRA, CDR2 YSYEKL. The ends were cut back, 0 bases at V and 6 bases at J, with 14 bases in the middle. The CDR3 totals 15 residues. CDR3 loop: CASSQESNFVSEAFF. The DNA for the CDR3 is TGCGCCAGCAGCCAAGAGTCGAACTTTGTCTCTGAAGCTTTCTTT.

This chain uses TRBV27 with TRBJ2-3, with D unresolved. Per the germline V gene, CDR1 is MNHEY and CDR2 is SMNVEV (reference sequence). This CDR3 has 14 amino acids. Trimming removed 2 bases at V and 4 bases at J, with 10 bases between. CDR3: CASSLKAAADTQYF. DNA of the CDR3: TGTGCCAGCAGTTTAAAGGCCGCCGCAGATACGCAGTATTTT.

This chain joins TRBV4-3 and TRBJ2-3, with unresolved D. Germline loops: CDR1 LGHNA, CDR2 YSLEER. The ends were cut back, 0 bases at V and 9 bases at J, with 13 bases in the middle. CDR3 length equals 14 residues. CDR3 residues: CASSQDFPGGTQYF. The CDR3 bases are TGCGCCAGCAGCCAAGACTTCCCCGGTGGGACGCAGTATTTT.

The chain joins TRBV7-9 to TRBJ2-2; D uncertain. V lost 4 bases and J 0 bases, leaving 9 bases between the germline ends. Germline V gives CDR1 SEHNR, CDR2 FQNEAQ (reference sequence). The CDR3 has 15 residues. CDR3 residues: CASSSMAANTGELFF. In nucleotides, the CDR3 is TGTGCCAGCAGCTCGATGGCAGCGAACACCGGGGAGCTGTTTTTT.

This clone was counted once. CDR3 residues: CASSSIAGTRHYNEQFF. The CDR3 DNA reads TGTGCCAGCAGCTCCATAGCCGGGACTAGGCACTACAATGAGCAGTTCTTC. The V call is TRBV11-2, the J call TRBJ2-1; 8 nucleotides agree with TRBD2. The length of the CDR3 is 17 residues. Germline V gene lookup returns CDR1 SGHAT and CDR2 FQNNGV. J gave up 3 bases and V 4 bases, and 11 bases lay outside the gene matches.

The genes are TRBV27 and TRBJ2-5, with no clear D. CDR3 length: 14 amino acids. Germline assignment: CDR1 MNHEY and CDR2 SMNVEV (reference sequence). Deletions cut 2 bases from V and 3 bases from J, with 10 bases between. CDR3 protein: CASSLGAVKETQYF. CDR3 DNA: TGTGCCAGCAGTTTAGGCGCGGTAAAAGAGACCCAGTACTTC.

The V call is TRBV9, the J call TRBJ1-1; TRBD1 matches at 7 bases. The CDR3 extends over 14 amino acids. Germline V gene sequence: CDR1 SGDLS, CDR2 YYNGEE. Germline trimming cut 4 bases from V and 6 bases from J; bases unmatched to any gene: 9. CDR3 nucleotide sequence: TGTGCCAGCAGCACCCAACAGGGGAATGCTGAAGCTTTCTTT. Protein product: CASSTQQGNAEAFF.

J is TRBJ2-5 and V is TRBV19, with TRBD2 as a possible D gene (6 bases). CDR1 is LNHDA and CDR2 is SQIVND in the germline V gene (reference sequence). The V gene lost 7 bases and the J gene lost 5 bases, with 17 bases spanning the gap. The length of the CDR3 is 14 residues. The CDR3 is CASTRDGSRETQYF. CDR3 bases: TGTGCCAGTACGCGGGACGGGAGCAGGGAGACCCAGTACTTC. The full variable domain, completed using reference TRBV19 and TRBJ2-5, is DGGITQSPKYLFRKEGQNVTLSCEQNLNHDAMYWYRQDPGQGLRLIYYSQIVNDFQKGDIAEGYSVSREKKESFPLTVTSAQKNPTAFYLCASTRDGSRETQYFGPGTRLLVL.

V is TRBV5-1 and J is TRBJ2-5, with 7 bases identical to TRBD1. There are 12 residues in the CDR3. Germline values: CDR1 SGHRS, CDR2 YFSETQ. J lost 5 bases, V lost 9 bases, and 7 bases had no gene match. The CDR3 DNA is TGCGCCACCGGGGACAGCAGGGAGACCCAGTACTTC. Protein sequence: CATGDSRETQYF.

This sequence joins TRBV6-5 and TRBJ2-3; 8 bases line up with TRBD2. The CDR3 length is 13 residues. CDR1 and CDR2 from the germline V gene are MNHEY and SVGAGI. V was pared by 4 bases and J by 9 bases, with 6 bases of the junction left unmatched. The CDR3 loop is CASSFEGLATQYF. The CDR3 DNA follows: TGTGCCAGCAGTTTCGAAGGACTAGCAACGCAGTATTTT.

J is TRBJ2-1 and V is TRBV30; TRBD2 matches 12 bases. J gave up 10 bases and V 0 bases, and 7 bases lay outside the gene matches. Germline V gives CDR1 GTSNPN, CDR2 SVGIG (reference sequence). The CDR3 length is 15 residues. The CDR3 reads CAWSVGLAGLLEQFF. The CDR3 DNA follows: TGTGCCTGGAGTGTCGGACTAGCGGGATTACTGGAGCAGTTCTTC.

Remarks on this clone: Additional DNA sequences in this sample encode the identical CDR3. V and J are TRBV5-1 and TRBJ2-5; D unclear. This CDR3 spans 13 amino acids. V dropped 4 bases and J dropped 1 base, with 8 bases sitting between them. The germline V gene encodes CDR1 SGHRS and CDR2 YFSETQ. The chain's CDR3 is CASSRDSQETQYF. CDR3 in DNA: TGCGCCAGCAGCAGAGATAGCCAAGAGACCCAGTACTTC.

This CDR3 reads CASSRERTDQPQHF. The DNA of the CDR3 is TGTGCCAGCAGTCGTGAGCGGACCGATCAGCCCCAGCATTTT. V usage is TRBV28 and J usage is TRBJ1-5, with D unclear. The V end was cut by 5 bases, the J end by 5 bases, with 13 bases between. Looked up from germline, CDR1 is MDHEN and CDR2 is SYDVKM. This CDR3 comprises 14 residues.

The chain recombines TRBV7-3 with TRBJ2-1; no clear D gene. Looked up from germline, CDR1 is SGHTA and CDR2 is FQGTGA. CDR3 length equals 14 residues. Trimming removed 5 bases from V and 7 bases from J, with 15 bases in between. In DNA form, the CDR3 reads TGTGCCAGCAGCAACAATCTGGACGGGAATGAGCAGTTCTTC. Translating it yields CASSNNLDGNEQFF.